This paragraph covers one T cell receptor (beta chain) sequence. Between the trimmed V and J ends, which lost 10 bases and 5 bases, there was a span of 17 bases. This CDR3 is built from 13 residues. Germline-derived CDR1 and CDR2 are MDHEN and SYDVKM. The data belong to a study of shared clonotypes between healthy human individuals. Some 28,000 T cell genomes (approximately 190 ng DNA) went into each sorted-subset replicate. Measured with immunoSEQ multiplex PCR; TCRdb has only the in-frame clones, and not every one. The sample includes around 600,000 clones, roughly 95% seen only once; the top ten take 0.095% to 0.14%. Naive CD8 cells were CD45RO-negative, positively selected for CCR7, excluding terminally differentiated effector memory CD45RA+ cells.

Sequencing was performed on naive CD8+ T cells sorted from blood. The source of this sequence is a woman aged 25 to 39 in good health. The V call is TRBV28, the J call TRBJ1-2; weak D call: TRBD1 (5 bases). CDR3 region: CAIQTGGQYGYTF. The CDR3 DNA reads TGTGCCATCCAGACGGGGGGTCAATATGGCTACACCTTC.